This is a list of T cell receptor beta chains from one sample in a study of CXCR3-negative and CXCR3-positive naive CD8 T cells. TCRdb re-called the 5' RACE reads, yielding one record per CDR3 amino acid sequence without DNA. Found here are tens of thousands of distinct CDR3 sequences; the top ten clones hold 0.9% to 1.2%. The sequencing input was naive CXCR3- CD8+ T cells from blood. These receptor sequences come from a human donor in good health. Some clones in this sample may be carry-over from other donors' samples. CDR3s include the opening cysteine and the closing phenylalanine or tryptophan.

j_gene,v_gene,CDR3aa
TRBJ1-4,TRBV29-1,CSARGGTNEKLFF
TRBJ2-1,TRBV24-1,CATSWGPPGQTEQFF
TRBJ2-2,TRBV27,CASSNGNTGELFF
TRBJ2-3,TRBV4-2,CASSPGQRDPSTDTQYF
TRBJ2-1,TRBV29-1,CSVEGKREGSYNEQFF
TRBJ1-1,TRBV20-1,CSARETGNTEAFF
TRBJ2-7,TRBV7-2,CASSLLSNYEQYF
TRBJ2-7,TRBV9,CASSPPDGSYEQYF
TRBJ1-1,TRBV3-1,CASSHGGYTEAFF
TRBJ2-3,TRBV7-2,CASSPLGEIDTDTQYF
TRBJ2-1,TRBV5-1,CASSLGLAGYNEQFF
TRBJ1-4,TRBV28,CASWGESGEKLFF
TRBJ2-4,TRBV5-6,CASSRGGQGLIENIQYF
TRBJ2-7,TRBV25-1,CASSESWTESYEQYF
TRBJ1-2,TRBV12-3/TRBV12-4,CASKYDANPYYGYTF
TRBJ2-1,TRBV12-3/TRBV12-4,CASSFSAASSYNKQFF
TRBJ1-1,TRBV7-9,CASSFGPTEAFF
TRBJ1-1,TRBV7-6,CASSLAQGGTEALF
TRBJ1-2,TRBV21-1,CASSKVVQGGGGYTF
TRBJ2-1,TRBV2,CAILSGFYNEQFF
TRBJ2-2,TRBV30,CAGRGGRELFF
TRBJ2-1,TRBV20-1,CSARDVAGPGSYEQFF
TRBJ2-7,TRBV29-1,CSVGTSERYEQYF
TRBJ1-2,TRBV5-4,CASSFGTATYTF
TRBJ1-2,TRBV29-1,CSAATDNYGYTF
TRBJ2-7,TRBV5-5,CASSSYQGSYEQYF
TRBJ2-1,TRBV11-3,CASRSPGDAGDNEQFF
TRBJ1-1,TRBV30,CAWSGGENTEAFF
TRBJ2-4,TRBV28,CASSPYQQGLAKNIQYF
TRBJ1-1,TRBV5-6,CASSRSLGEAFF
TRBJ2-5,TRBV15,CATSRVSSEEPQETQYF
TRBJ2-1,TRBV29-1,CSVLWDRGARNEQFF
TRBJ2-7,TRBV13,CTSSERGLAGDEQYF
TRBJ2-7,TRBV29-1,CSVEFDRGSPPYEQYF
TRBJ2-7,TRBV4-2,CASSQDGLANEQYF
TRBJ2-6,TRBV29-1,CSVEAQGAVIGSGANVLTF
TRBJ2-6,TRBV29-1,CSVEGGRRSGANVLTF
TRBJ2-5,TRBV6-6,CASSYSGAETQYF
TRBJ2-5,TRBV7-8,CASSYHLGTQETQYF
TRBJ2-1,TRBV6-6,CASSLELYNEQFF
TRBJ2-1,TRBV20-1,CSADSGSSYNEQFF
TRBJ2-1,TRBV12-3/TRBV12-4,CASTSEGGDEQFF
TRBJ1-2,TRBV7-9,CASSPMLAPGDGYTF
TRBJ2-3,TRBV7-9,CASSPPLGPNTDTQYF
TRBJ2-1,TRBV9,CASSGTHATSGSHYNEQFF
TRBJ2-7,TRBV12-3/TRBV12-4,CASSLLVAPTHEQYF
TRBJ1-2,TRBV5-1,CASSLNWREDYGYTF
TRBJ1-6,TRBV6-5,CASSSAGDGVHNSPLHF
TRBJ1-1,TRBV19,CASNPGMNTEAFF
TRBJ2-7,TRBV10-3,CAISEGFGQYF
TRBJ1-5,TRBV21-1,CASSKPGFSMSNQPQHF
TRBJ2-5,TRBV7-9,CASSFSRGPAETQYF
TRBJ2-1,TRBV6-1,CASTPRDSNEQFF
TRBJ2-1,TRBV7-3,CASRTSGSNEQFF
TRBJ2-7,TRBV9,CASSIAAGPSYEQYF
TRBJ1-1,TRBV29-1,CSVELGIVYTEAFF
TRBJ2-1,TRBV3-1,CASSQAGSHYNEQFF
TRBJ1-1,TRBV5-1,CASSLDGDTEAFF